The 2 T cell receptor beta chains in this list originate from one sample, sequenced in a study of blood T cell repertoires in COVID-19 (dated by TCRdb to between 2020 and 2021). The library was generated by the immunoSEQ multiplex PCR assay. TCRdb retrieved this table from immuneACCESS and kept in-frame rearrangements only. Not all clones are present; in checked studies, unresolved V genes account for under half, and no reason is known for the remainder. The sample table contains 150,000 to 200,000 clones; only one count was recorded for around 80% of them. The ten top clones hold around 16% of the sample. Specimen: PBMCs or T cells enriched from blood (not recorded which). These receptors came from a woman aged 45-65 years who had recovered from COVID-19.

This clone has just one count. V and J are TRBV25-1 and TRBJ2-7; TRBD2 agrees at 8 bases. V trimming: 6 bases; J trimming: 5 bases; junction bases outside the gene matches: 9. CDR3 length equals 14 residues. Germline lookup yields CDR1 MGHDK and CDR2 SYGVNS. CDR3 in amino acids: CASREGGGLNEQYF. CDR3 sequence (DNA): TGTGCCAGCAGGGAGGGCGGGGGGCTGAACGAGCAGTACTTC.

This rearrangement joins TRBV7-3 to TRBJ2-5, with TRBD2 as a possible D gene (6 bases). Trimming cost V 2 bases and J 4 bases, with 8 bases left between them. The CDR3 contains 13 residues. The germline V gene has CDR1 SGHTA and CDR2 FQGTGA. Here the CDR3 reads CASSLELAETQYF. CDR3 DNA sequence: TGTGCCAGCAGCTTAGAACTAGCAGAGACCCAGTACTTC.